The 30 T cell receptor beta chains below were found in one sample sequenced in a study of blood T cell repertoires in COVID-19. Method: immunoSEQ multiplex PCR; TCRdb's copy keeps in-frame clones and lacks some. Of around 480,000 clones in the sample, around 90% are singletons; the top ten hold around 0.64%. Sequencing was performed on PBMCs or T cells enriched from blood (not recorded which). The receptors come from a woman between 18 and 29 years old who had recovered from COVID-19.

The chain is built from TRBV5-8 and TRBJ2-7, with a tentative D call TRBD1 (5 bases). Germline V lookup: CDR1 SGHTS, CDR2 YDEGEE. Trimming removed 0 bases at V and 5 bases at J, with 9 bases between. The length of the CDR3 is 13 residues. As DNA, the CDR3 is TGTGCCAGCAGCTTGGACGACAGCAACGAGCAGTACTTC. Translation gives CASSLDDSNEQYF. Full variable domain (missing parts from reference TRBV5-8 and TRBJ2-7): EAGVTQSPTHLIKTRGQQATLRCSPISGHTSVYWYQQALGLGLQFLLWYDEGEERNRGNFPPRFSGRQFPNYSSELNVNALELEDSALYLCASSLDDSNEQYFGPGTRLTVT.

The chain joins TRBV18 to TRBJ1-1; D possibly corresponds to TRBD1 (6 bases). The V gene lost 3 bases and the J gene lost 2 bases, with 10 bases spanning the gap. CDR1 and CDR2 from the germline V gene are KGHSH and LQKENI. The CDR3 consists of 14 residues. The CDR3 here is CASSPWTANTEAFF. The CDR3 DNA is TGTGCCAGCTCACCCTGGACAGCCAACACTGAAGCTTTCTTT.

The J gene is TRBJ2-3, the V gene TRBV7-8, with TRBD2 matching 9 bases. Germline CDR1 and CDR2: SGHVS and FQNEAQ. The CDR3 runs to 18 residues. The V gene end was trimmed by 2 bases and the J gene end by 1 base; junction bases not matched to a gene: 10. The CDR3 DNA sequence: TGTGCCAGCAGCTTAAGGGGTCCAGCGGGGGGACGCACAGATACGCAGTATTTT. Its translation is CASSLRGPAGGRTDTQYF.

Only one count was recorded for this clone. DNA of the CDR3: TGTGCCAGCAGTGGGACAGGGGGACAGAATGAAAAACTGTTTTTT. It encodes CASSGTGGQNEKLFF. V usage is TRBV2 and J usage is TRBJ1-4; 10 bases are a match to TRBD1. V was clipped by 4 bases and J by 5 bases; unmatched bases: 4. The CDR3 consists of 15 residues. Germline values: CDR1 SNHLY, CDR2 FYNNEI.

The chain recombines TRBV28 with TRBJ2-1; 8 nucleotides agree with TRBD2. CDR1 is MDHEN, CDR2 SYDVKM, per germline. V dropped 6 bases and J dropped 7; count of bases not matched to a gene: 17. This CDR3 has 17 residues. CDR3 nucleotide sequence: TGTGCCAGCAGACAGCGGGGCCTTGGCGGGGGGAGAAATGAGCAGTTCTTC. As protein: CASRQRGLGGGRNEQFF.

The J gene is TRBJ2-1, the V gene TRBV7-2; D not certain. CDR1 is SGHTA and CDR2 is FQGNSA in the germline V gene. This CDR3 region has 13 residues. V lost 1 base and J 10 bases, leaving 11 bases between the germline ends. CDR3 DNA sequence: TGTGCCAGCAGCTTAGGCGGCTCGCAGGAGCAGTTCTTC. Translation: CASSLGGSQEQFF.

This chain links TRBV24-1 with TRBJ1-5; D is undetermined. CDR1 KGHDR and CDR2 SFDVKD come from the germline V gene. Trimming took off 3 bases at V and 0 bases at J, with 5 bases between the two ends. The length of the CDR3 is 14 residues. In DNA, the CDR3 is TGTGCCACCAGTGATGCACTTAGCAATCAGCCCCAGCATTTT. Translating it yields CATSDALSNQPQHF.

The rearrangement uses TRBV10-3 and TRBJ1-2; D not resolved. Trimming removed 3 bases at V and 6 bases at J, with 14 bases between. This CDR3 region has 14 residues. The V gene's germline CDR1 is ENHRY and CDR2 SYGVKD. CDR3 in amino acids: CAISDEQRADGYTF. The CDR3 DNA reads as TGTGCCATCAGTGACGAACAGAGGGCAGATGGCTACACCTTC.

Comment on this clone: Other DNA sequences in this specimen translate into the identical CDR3. V usage is TRBV30 and J usage is TRBJ1-6, with D unresolved. V was shortened by 0 bases and J by 4 bases, with 7 bases between the two germline ends. Germline values: CDR1 GTSNPN, CDR2 SVGIG (reference sequence). This CDR3 is built from 14 residues. CDR3 residues: CAWSVEGYNSPLHF. CDR3 nucleotides: TGTGCCTGGAGTGTAGAGGGTTATAATTCACCCCTCCACTTT.

The chain links TRBV6-5 to TRBJ1-6, with a possible D match to TRBD1 (6 bases). The CDR3 spans 15 residues. Germline CDR1 MNHEY, CDR2 SVGAGI. V shed 8 bases and J shed 7 bases, with 18 bases lying between them. The CDR3 DNA sequence: TGTGCCAGCGGCCCCGAGGGGGACGGAAATTCACCCCTCCACTTT. Translated, it gives CASGPEGDGNSPLHF.

V is TRBV25-1 and J is TRBJ2-1; 10 nucleotides agree with TRBD1. The CDR3 covers 16 residues. CDR1 MGHDK and CDR2 SYGVNS come from the germline V gene. The J segment lost 9 bases and the V segment lost 1 base, leaving 9 bases of the junction unmatched. CDR3 DNA sequence: TGTGCCAGCAGTGAATCCCGGGACAGGGGACTTGGTGAGCAGTTCTTC. This translates into CASSESRDRGLGEQFF.

This clone was seen more than once but under ten times. The gene calls are TRBV27 and TRBJ1-6, with TRBD1 as a possible D gene (5 bases). In germline, CDR1 is MNHEY, CDR2 SMNVEV (reference sequence). The CDR3 is 15 residues long. V shed 6 bases and J shed 0 bases, with 9 bases lying between them. This CDR3 reads CASRPGGSYNSPLHF. CDR3 DNA sequence: TGTGCCAGCAGACCGGGGGGCTCCTATAATTCACCCCTCCACTTT.

This clone was counted a few times. The rearrangement uses TRBV3-1 (or the pseudogene TRBV3-2) and TRBJ2-3, with TRBD2 identical over 7 bases. The CDR3 loop spans 18 amino acids. The J segment lost 5 bases and the V segment lost 1 base, leaving 15 bases of the junction unmatched. CDR1 and CDR2 from the germline V gene are LGHDT and YNNKEL (reference sequence). In DNA, the CDR3 is TGTGCCAGCAGCCAAGTTTCCGGGTCGGGCGGGGGTCGAGATACGCAGTATTTT. Translated, it gives CASSQVSGSGGGRDTQYF.

In its sample, this clone was seen a few times. The chain has TRBV29-1 and TRBJ2-1; possible D gene TRBD1, 6 bases. Between the trimmed V and J ends, which lost 3 bases and 1 base, there was a span of 10 bases. Germline-derived CDR1 and CDR2 are SQVTM and ANQGSEA. CDR3 length equals 14 residues. The CDR3 sequence is CSVDSGESYNEQFF. The CDR3 DNA is TGCAGCGTTGACTCAGGGGAGTCCTACAATGAGCAGTTCTTC.

The sample holds one count of this clone. The V call is TRBV19, the J call TRBJ2-2; 9 bases are shared with TRBD1. The CDR3 runs to 14 residues. CDR1 and CDR2 (germline): LNHDA, SQIVND (reference sequence). The J segment lost 5 bases and the V segment lost 11 bases, leaving 9 bases of the junction unmatched. This chain's CDR3 is CAAGDRDMTGELFF. In DNA form, the CDR3 reads TGTGCCGCGGGGGACAGGGACATGACCGGGGAGCTGTTTTTT.

The chain uses TRBV5-1 and TRBJ2-5, with TRBD2 matching 11 bases. The CDR3 is 15 residues long. With 4 bases clipped from V and 3 bases from J, the junction kept 5 bases outside the gene matches. The V gene's germline CDR1 is SGHRS and CDR2 YFSETQ. CDR3 protein: CASSPGLADEETQYF. Here the CDR3 DNA reads TGCGCCAGCAGCCCGGGACTAGCGGACGAAGAGACCCAGTACTTC.

The chain joins TRBV29-1 to TRBJ2-1; 7 nucleotides align to TRBD2. The CDR3 is 15 residues long. The germline V gene encodes CDR1 SQVTM and CDR2 ANQGSEA. V was pared by 6 bases and J by 5 bases, with 13 bases of the junction left unmatched. CDR3 DNA sequence: TGCAGCGTATCTAAGCTAGCGGCACTAAACAATGAGCAGTTCTTC. Its translation: CSVSKLAALNNEQFF.

The V call is TRBV7-2, the J call TRBJ2-4; 10 bases are a match to TRBD1. Trimming at V came to 2 bases and at J to 7 bases, leaving 8 bases not matched to a gene. Germline V gene sequence: CDR1 SGHTA, CDR2 FQGNSA. The length of the CDR3 is 16 residues. CDR3 region: CASSLYSGTGANIQYF. For the CDR3, the DNA is TGTGCCAGCAGCTTATATTCCGGGACAGGGGCTAACATTCAGTACTTC.

The genes are TRBV24-1 and TRBJ1-2; possibly TRBD1 for D (6 bases). V was pared by 0 bases and J by 8 bases, with 12 bases between. Per germline, CDR1 KGHDR and CDR2 SFDVKD. CDR3 length equals 14 residues. Written as DNA, the CDR3 is TGTGCCACCAGTGATTTGATGGGGGCTGACGGCTACACCTTC. It is translated as CATSDLMGADGYTF.

The chain joins TRBV7-3 to TRBJ1-1; 7 nucleotides line up with TRBD1. This CDR3 is built from 14 residues. With V trimmed by 5 bases and J by 3 bases, 6 bases remained unmatched. Germline-derived CDR1 and CDR2 are SGHTA and FQGTGA. The CDR3 spells CASSATGTDTEAFF. Written as DNA, the CDR3 is TGTGCCAGCAGCGCGACAGGGACGGACACTGAAGCTTTCTTT.

V gene TRBV6-7 combines with J gene TRBJ2-3, with 9 bases matching TRBD2. TRBV6-7 is sorted into the ORF group, with uncertain function. Trimming at V came to 8 bases and at J to 1 base, leaving 13 bases not matched to a gene. This CDR3 is 17 amino acids long. CDR3 loop: CASGGLAFRNRTDTQYF. For the CDR3, the DNA is TGTGCCAGCGGGGGACTAGCTTTTCGAAACCGCACAGATACGCAGTATTTT.

This clone has a handful of counts. The V and J genes are TRBV11-2 and TRBJ1-1; perhaps TRBD1 as D (5 bases). Germline CDR1 SGHAT, CDR2 FQNNGV. With 0 bases removed from V and 1 base from J, the gap between germline ends came to 9 bases. This CDR3 region has 15 residues. The CDR3, as DNA: TGTGCCAGCAGCTTAGAAGGTGGGGCGAACACTGAAGCTTTCTTT. Its protein product is CASSLEGGANTEAFF.

The V and J genes are TRBV4-1 and TRBJ2-2, with TRBD1 as a possible D gene (5 bases). Germline V gene sequence: CDR1 MGHRA, CDR2 YSYEKL. V dropped 0 bases and J dropped 7 bases, with 12 bases sitting between them. The length of the CDR3 is 15 residues. Written as DNA, the CDR3 is TGCGCCAGCAGCCAAGATCCAGGGTGGGGCGGGGAGCTGTTTTTT. This sequence encodes CASSQDPGWGGELFF.

This chain links TRBV11-3 with TRBJ2-5, with D perhaps TRBD2 (5 bases). There are 14 residues in the CDR3. V lost 5 bases, J lost 2 bases, and 12 bases lay in between. Germline V gene data show CDR1 as SGHNT and CDR2 as YENEEA. The CDR3 sequence: CASSLRGAQETQYF. The CDR3 DNA reads TGTGCCAGCAGCCTACGGGGAGCACAAGAGACCCAGTACTTC.

The V call is TRBV19, the J call TRBJ1-2; 10 bases agree with TRBD1. CDR1 and CDR2 from the germline V gene are LNHDA and SQIVND (reference sequence). Losses at the gene ends were 6 bases for V and 10 bases for J; bases not matched to a gene: 8. The CDR3 consists of 13 residues. The CDR3 nucleotides are TGTGCCAGTAGCCCCGGGACAGGGGCATACTACACCTTC. Amino acid sequence: CASSPGTGAYYTF.

The chain carries TRBV2 and TRBJ2-5; 9 bases are shared with TRBD2. Germline values: CDR1 SNHLY, CDR2 FYNNEI. V shed 4 bases, J shed 5 bases, and the junction held 11 bases outside the gene matches. CDR3 length: 16 amino acids. As DNA, the CDR3 is TGTGCCAGCAGTGGGGCAGGGACTAGCTTCCAGGAGACCCAGTACTTC. Translating it yields CASSGAGTSFQETQYF.

The rearrangement joins TRBV7-6 to TRBJ2-1, with a tentative D call TRBD2 (6 bases). The CDR3 is 13 residues long. Trimming pared 0 bases from V and 7 bases from J, leaving 7 bases between. CDR1 is SGHVS and CDR2 is FNYEAQ in the germline V gene. CDR3 coding DNA: TGTGCCAGCAGCTTAGCGGGGGGTAATGAGCAGTTCTTC. Its translation: CASSLAGGNEQFF.

The rearrangement links TRBV6-5 to TRBJ1-6; 12 bases fit TRBD1. This CDR3 is built from 15 residues. V was clipped by 5 bases and J by 13 bases; unmatched bases: 9. Germline V gives CDR1 MNHEY, CDR2 SVGAGI. The CDR3 DNA reads TGTGCCAGCAGTCGACCGGGACAGGGGGCAATTCCCCTCCACTTT. Protein product: CASSRPGQGAIPLHF.

The V call is TRBV6-5, the J call TRBJ2-7, with a possible D match to TRBD1 (5 bases). This CDR3 has 14 residues. The V gene's germline CDR1 is MNHEY and CDR2 SVGAGI. Between the trimmed V and J ends, which lost 6 bases and 1 base, there was a span of 13 bases. In DNA, the CDR3 is TGTGCCAGCAGAGGGGCTGTTAGATCCTACGAGCAGTACTTC. Amino acids: CASRGAVRSYEQYF.

CDR3 region: CASSLRMSNYNEQFF. The CDR3 DNA follows: TGTGCCAGCAGCTTGAGGATGTCCAACTACAATGAGCAGTTCTTC. The chain combines TRBV11-2 with TRBJ2-1; no reliable D call. This CDR3 is 15 amino acids long. The germline V gene has CDR1 SGHAT and CDR2 FQNNGV. The V gene lost 3 bases and the J gene lost 3 bases, with 12 bases spanning the gap.